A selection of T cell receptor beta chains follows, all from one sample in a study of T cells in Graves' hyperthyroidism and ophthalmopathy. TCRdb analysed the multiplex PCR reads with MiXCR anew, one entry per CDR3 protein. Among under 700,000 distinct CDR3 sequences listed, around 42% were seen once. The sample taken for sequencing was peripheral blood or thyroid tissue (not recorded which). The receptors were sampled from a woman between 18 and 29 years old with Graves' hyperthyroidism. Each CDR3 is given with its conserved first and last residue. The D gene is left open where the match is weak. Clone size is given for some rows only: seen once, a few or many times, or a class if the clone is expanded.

CDR3 protein: CASSWSGGNYGYTF; CDR3 DNA: TGTGCCAGCAGTTGGAGCGGCGGGAACTATGGCTACACCTTC; J gene: TRBJ1-2; V gene: TRBV2; clone size: few; D gene: -
CDR3 protein: CASSNVAGANVLTF; CDR3 DNA: TGTGCCAGCAGCAACGTAGCCGGGGCCAACGTCCTGACTTTC; J gene: TRBJ2-6; V gene: TRBV6-1; clone size: many; D gene: -
CDR3 protein: CASSTLGATEAFF; CDR3 DNA: TGTGCCAGCAGCACGCTGGGGGCTACTGAAGCTTTCTTT; J gene: TRBJ1-1; V gene: TRBV7-3; clone size: -; D gene: -
CDR3 protein: CAISGEGASYEQYF; CDR3 DNA: TGTGCCATCAGTGGGGAAGGGGCCTCATACGAGCAGTACTTC; J gene: TRBJ2-7; V gene: TRBV10-3; clone size: -; D gene: -
CDR3 protein: CASSPLLQETQYF; CDR3 DNA: TGTGCCAGCAGCCCACTTCTCCAAGAGACCCAGTACTTC; J gene: TRBJ2-5; V gene: TRBV7-2; clone size: -; D gene: -
CDR3 protein: CASTPRTASNYGYTF; CDR3 DNA: TGTGCCAGCACCCCGAGGACAGCCTCTAACTATGGCTACACCTTC; J gene: TRBJ1-2; V gene: TRBV25-1; clone size: few; D gene: -
CDR3 protein: CASSLSTSGSLLPYEQYF; CDR3 DNA: TGTGCCAGCAGTTTATCGACTAGCGGGAGCCTTCTCCCCTACGAGCAGTACTTC; J gene: TRBJ2-7; V gene: TRBV27; clone size: -; D gene: TRBD2
CDR3 protein: CASSQHKQSNQPQHF; CDR3 DNA: TGTGCCAGCAGCCAACATAAACAGAGCAATCAGCCCCAGCATTTT; J gene: TRBJ1-5; V gene: TRBV7-9; clone size: -; D gene: -
CDR3 protein: CASSEGRHGDYGYTF; CDR3 DNA: TGTGCCAGCAGCGAGGGAAGACATGGGGACTATGGCTACACCTTC; J gene: TRBJ1-2; V gene: TRBV9; clone size: many; D gene: -
CDR3 protein: CASSSGVAEAFF; CDR3 DNA: TGTGCCAGCAGCTCGGGTGTCGCTGAAGCTTTCTTT; J gene: TRBJ1-1; V gene: TRBV2; clone size: -; D gene: -
CDR3 protein: CASSLDRGHEQYF; CDR3 DNA: TGTGCCAGCTCCCTCGACAGGGGCCACGAGCAGTACTTC; J gene: TRBJ2-7; V gene: TRBV2; clone size: few; D gene: TRBD1
CDR3 protein: CASSLGLKVASNQPQHF; CDR3 DNA: TGTGCCAGTAGTCTCGGTTTGAAGGTCGCTAGCAATCAGCCCCAGCATTTT; J gene: TRBJ1-5; V gene: TRBV19; clone size: -; D gene: -
CDR3 protein: CSARDSGGPYEQYF; CDR3 DNA: TGCAGTGCTAGAGATAGCGGGGGACCCTACGAGCAGTACTTC; J gene: TRBJ2-7; V gene: TRBV20-1; clone size: -; D gene: TRBD2
CDR3 protein: CASSLTPRDGYTF; CDR3 DNA: TGTGCCAGCAGCTTAACTCCCCGGGATGGCTACACCTTC; J gene: TRBJ1-2; V gene: TRBV5-1; clone size: -; D gene: -
CDR3 protein: CAISGGQGYGYTF; CDR3 DNA: TGTGCCATCAGTGGCGGACAGGGCTATGGCTACACCTTC; J gene: TRBJ1-2; V gene: TRBV9; clone size: -; D gene: TRBD1
CDR3 protein: CASSSGWYEQYF; CDR3 DNA: TGTGCCAGCAGTTCCGGTTGGTACGAGCAGTACTTC; J gene: TRBJ2-7; V gene: TRBV12-3/TRBV12-4; clone size: -; D gene: -
CDR3 protein: CASSISGTSGMYEQYF; CDR3 DNA: TGTGCCAGCAGCATCTCCGGGACTAGCGGTATGTACGAGCAGTACTTC; J gene: TRBJ2-7; V gene: TRBV21-1; clone size: -; D gene: -
CDR3 protein: CASSLGEGDNQPQHF; CDR3 DNA: TGTGCCAGCAGTTTGGGGGAGGGGGACAATCAGCCCCAGCATTTT; J gene: TRBJ1-5; V gene: TRBV12-3/TRBV12-4; clone size: few; D gene: -
CDR3 protein: CAWSTGELYEQYF; CDR3 DNA: TGTGCCTGGAGTACAGGGGAATTGTACGAGCAGTACTTC; J gene: TRBJ2-7; V gene: TRBV29-1; clone size: -; D gene: TRBD1
CDR3 protein: CASSPVGLGSNQPQHF; CDR3 DNA: TGTGCCAGCAGTCCGGTAGGGTTGGGGAGCAATCAGCCCCAGCATTTT; J gene: TRBJ1-5; V gene: TRBV2; clone size: -; D gene: -
CDR3 protein: CATTRGPYRTGELFF; CDR3 DNA: TGTGCCACAACCAGGGGGCCCTACAGGACCGGGGAGCTGTTTTTT; J gene: TRBJ2-2; V gene: TRBV9; clone size: -; D gene: TRBD1
CDR3 protein: CATVNQREATQYF; CDR3 DNA: TGTGCCACGGTTAACCAGCGGGAGGCGACCCAGTACTTC; J gene: TRBJ2-5; V gene: TRBV2; clone size: many; D gene: TRBD2
CDR3 protein: CASRDSKVPEKLFF; CDR3 DNA: TGTGCCAGCAGGGACAGCAAGGTTCCTGAAAAACTGTTTTTT; J gene: TRBJ1-4; V gene: TRBV25-1; clone size: once; D gene: -
CDR3 protein: CSATGWDTGELFF; CDR3 DNA: TGCAGCGCGACAGGATGGGACACCGGGGAGCTGTTTTTT; J gene: TRBJ2-2; V gene: TRBV29-1; clone size: few; D gene: -
CDR3 protein: CASSPRTGGNTEAFF; CDR3 DNA: TGTGCCAGTAGTCCCCGGACAGGGGGGAACACTGAAGCTTTCTTT; J gene: TRBJ1-1; V gene: TRBV19; clone size: few; D gene: TRBD1
CDR3 protein: CSARDPSSYAYEQYF; CDR3 DNA: TGCAGTGCTAGAGATCCTAGCTCCTACGCCTACGAGCAGTACTTC; J gene: TRBJ2-7; V gene: TRBV20-1; clone size: -; D gene: -
CDR3 protein: CASSQSIPENYGYTF; CDR3 DNA: TGTGCCAGCAGCCAATCAATCCCTGAGAACTATGGCTACACCTTC; J gene: TRBJ1-2; V gene: TRBV16; clone size: -; D gene: -
CDR3 protein: CASSNRDSVYEQYF; CDR3 DNA: TGTGCCAGCAGTAACCGGGATTCCGTCTACGAGCAGTACTTC; J gene: TRBJ2-7; V gene: TRBV6-5; clone size: -; D gene: -
CDR3 protein: CATRDLDTGELFF; CDR3 DNA: TGTGCCACCCGGGACCTAGACACCGGGGAGCTGTTTTTT; J gene: TRBJ2-2; V gene: TRBV10-3; clone size: -; D gene: -
CDR3 protein: CASLAEDRFYGYTF; CDR3 DNA: TGTGCCAGCTTGGCCGAGGACAGGTTCTATGGCTACACCTTC; J gene: TRBJ1-2; V gene: TRBV25-1; clone size: -; D gene: TRBD1
CDR3 protein: CAISDSVAGNTGELFF; CDR3 DNA: TGTGCCATCAGTGATTCGGTAGCGGGGAACACCGGGGAGCTGTTTTTT; J gene: TRBJ2-2; V gene: TRBV24-1; clone size: once; D gene: TRBD2
CDR3 protein: CASSAGTGGGETQYF; CDR3 DNA: TGTGCCAGCAGCGCCGGGACAGGGGGCGGAGAGACCCAGTACTTC; J gene: TRBJ2-5; V gene: TRBV2; clone size: -; D gene: TRBD1
CDR3 protein: CASSILEARGAEAFF; CDR3 DNA: TGTGCCAGCAGTATCTTAGAAGCCCGGGGGGCTGAAGCTTTCTTT; J gene: TRBJ1-1; V gene: TRBV2; clone size: -; D gene: -
CDR3 protein: CASSWAGAFYEQYF; CDR3 DNA: TGTGCCAGCAGTTGGGCAGGGGCTTTTTACGAGCAGTACTTC; J gene: TRBJ2-7; V gene: TRBV6-5; clone size: once; D gene: -
CDR3 protein: CASSLEKSSYNSPLHF; CDR3 DNA: TGTGCCAGCAGTTTAGAGAAGAGCTCCTATAATTCACCCCTCCACTTT; J gene: TRBJ1-6; V gene: TRBV10-2; clone size: -; D gene: -
CDR3 protein: CASSLLAAPGAEAFF; CDR3 DNA: TGTGCCAGCAGCTTATTAGCAGCTCCGGGGGCTGAAGCTTTCTTT; J gene: TRBJ1-1; V gene: TRBV7-2; clone size: -; D gene: -
CDR3 protein: CASSNRDTKTQYF; CDR3 DNA: TGTGCCAGCAGCAACCGGGACACGAAGACCCAGTACTTC; J gene: TRBJ2-5; V gene: TRBV7-2; clone size: -; D gene: -
CDR3 protein: CASSGTVGSPYGYTF; CDR3 DNA: TGTGCCAGCAGCGGGACTGTCGGATCTCCCTATGGCTACACCTTC; J gene: TRBJ1-2; V gene: TRBV7-9; clone size: -; D gene: -
CDR3 protein: CASSLAGLAGSGEQYF; CDR3 DNA: TGTGCCAGCAGCTTAGCCGGACTAGCGGGATCGGGGGAGCAGTACTTC; J gene: TRBJ2-7; V gene: TRBV7-8; clone size: -; D gene: TRBD2
CDR3 protein: CASSLDGLISPLHF; CDR3 DNA: TGTGCCAGCAGCTTAGACGGATTAATTTCACCCCTCCACTTT; J gene: TRBJ1-6; V gene: TRBV7-2; clone size: many; D gene: -
CDR3 protein: CASRTGTGNTF; CDR3 DNA: TGTGCCAGCAGGACAGGGACTGGAAACACCTTC; J gene: TRBJ1-2; V gene: TRBV2; clone size: -; D gene: TRBD1
CDR3 protein: CASSAGTGGTEAFF; CDR3 DNA: TGTGCCAGCAGCGCCGGGACAGGGGGTACTGAAGCTTTCTTT; J gene: TRBJ1-1; V gene: TRBV7-9; clone size: many; D gene: TRBD1
CDR3 protein: CASSLGLARKGETQYF; CDR3 DNA: TGTGCCAGCAGTCTTGGACTAGCGAGAAAAGGAGAGACCCAGTACTTC; J gene: TRBJ2-5; V gene: TRBV2; clone size: few; D gene: TRBD2
CDR3 protein: CASSPVGQLSSSSYNSPLHF; CDR3 DNA: TGTGCCAGCTCACCGGTGGGACAGCTATCTTCCAGCTCCTATAATTCACCCCTCCACTTT; J gene: TRBJ1-6; V gene: TRBV25-1; clone size: -; D gene: TRBD1
CDR3 protein: CATKQGSGANVLTF; CDR3 DNA: TGTGCCACGAAACAGGGTTCTGGGGCCAACGTCCTGACTTTC; J gene: TRBJ2-6; V gene: TRBV15; clone size: -; D gene: -
CDR3 protein: CATSDLTDEAFF; CDR3 DNA: TGTGCCACCAGTGATCTTACAGACGAAGCTTTCTTT; J gene: TRBJ1-1; V gene: TRBV24-1; clone size: many; D gene: -
CDR3 protein: CASSSRIYTGELFF; CDR3 DNA: TGTGCCAGCAGCTCCAGGATATACACCGGGGAGCTGTTTTTT; J gene: TRBJ2-2; V gene: TRBV7-9; clone size: few; D gene: -
CDR3 protein: CSVDGGGHYEQYF; CDR3 DNA: TGCAGCGTTGACGGGGGGGGGCATTACGAGCAGTACTTC; J gene: TRBJ2-7; V gene: TRBV29-1; clone size: many; D gene: TRBD2
CDR3 protein: CASSLAGQGDQPQHF; CDR3 DNA: TGTGCCAGCAGCTTGGCCGGGCAGGGAGATCAGCCCCAGCATTTT; J gene: TRBJ1-5; V gene: TRBV7-9; clone size: few; D gene: -
CDR3 protein: CASSFPGLAADYEQYF; CDR3 DNA: TGTGCCAGCAGCTTCCCCGGACTAGCGGCAGACTACGAGCAGTACTTC; J gene: TRBJ2-7; V gene: TRBV7-8; clone size: -; D gene: TRBD2